This T cell receptor beta chain emerged from a study of human T cells and chemical hapten exposure. This clonotype was recorded at least ten times. Time point defined: patch test 3, about 24 weeks after DPC sensitization. Treatment described: therapeutic diphenylcyclopropenone sensitization with weekly scalp DPC. CDR3 length equals 16 residues. The germline V and J ends were trimmed by 3 bases and 3 bases, with 14 bases remaining between them. Germline values: CDR1 LGHDT, CDR2 YNNKEL (reference sequence). MiXCR was run by TCRdb on the RACE reads, yielding one entry per CDR3 protein. The table records some 84,000 distinct CDR3 sequences, 9.5% to 14% of them present only once.

Sequencing was performed on whole blood, taken in connection with sensitization to the hapten diphenylcyclopropenone (DPC). This TCR derives from a woman aged 45 to 65 with alopecia areata. Some clones in this sample may be carry-over from other donors' samples. The chain combines TRBV3-1 with TRBJ2-2, with D maybe TRBD1 (6 bases). CDR3 amino acids: CASSHTGTTDTGELFF. The CDR3 bases are TGTGCCAGCAGCCATACTGGGACAACAGACACCGGGGAGCTGTTTTTT.